This TCR beta chain was observed in a study of T cells in Graves' hyperthyroidism and ophthalmopathy. This CDR3 has 14 amino acids. V was pared by 7 bases and J by 7 bases, with 12 bases of the junction left unmatched. A sample of blood taken at first hyperthyroidism diagnosis preceded any ophthalmopathy symptoms. RNA transcripts provided the source from which TCR beta CDR3 regions were amplified. HTBI primers drove first-round RT-PCR of the TCR CDR3. TCRdb used MiXCR to reprocess the multiplex PCR reads, holding one entry per CDR3 protein. The repertoire includes more than 550,000 distinct CDR3 sequences, around 19% of them detected once, and roughly 17% sits in the top ten. Study findings and constraints: Researchers found most expanded thyroid clonotypes above 0.001 in blood as well.

Concerning this clonotype: Its antigen is still unknown.

This clonotype originated in a woman in her fifties or sixties with Graves' hyperthyroidism that later progressed to Graves' ophthalmopathy. Source material: blood. J is TRBJ1-1 and V is TRBV12-3 or TRBV12-4, with TRBD1 identical over 7 bases. CDR3 sequence reads: CASTLTGFRGEAFF. The DNA for the CDR3 is TGTGCCAGCACCCTGACAGGGTTTAGGGGTGAAGCTTTCTTT.